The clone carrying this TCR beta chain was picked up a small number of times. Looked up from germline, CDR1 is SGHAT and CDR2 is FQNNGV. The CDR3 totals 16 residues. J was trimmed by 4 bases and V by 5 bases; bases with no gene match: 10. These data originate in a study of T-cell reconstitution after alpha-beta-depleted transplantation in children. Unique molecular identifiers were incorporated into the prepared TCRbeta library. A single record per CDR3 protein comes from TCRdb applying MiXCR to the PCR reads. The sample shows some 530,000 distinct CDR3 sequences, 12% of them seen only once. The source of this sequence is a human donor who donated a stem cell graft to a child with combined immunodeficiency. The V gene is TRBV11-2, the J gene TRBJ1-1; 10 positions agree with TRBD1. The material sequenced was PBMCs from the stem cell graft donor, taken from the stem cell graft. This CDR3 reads CASSKWVRDRGTEAFF. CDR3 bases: TGTGCCAGCAGCAAGTGGGTCCGGGACAGGGGCACTGAAGCTTTCTTT.